This entry lists 14 T cell receptor beta chains sequenced from one sample in a study of CD8+CD57+ T cells in acquired aplastic anemia (dated by TCRdb to the late 2010s). Flow cytometry had shown CD8+CD57+ cell expansion in the patients selected for sequencing. The sample was run on an Illumina HiSeq 2000. Genomic DNA served as template for TCR beta VDJ combination and CDR3 sequence profiling. TCRdb reworked the public reads: Q25 trimming with fastp, MiXCR clone assembly, productive beta chains retained. Every CDR3 protein is listed once, alongside the most common genes and DNA of its rows. The sample table holds roughly 250,000 distinct CDR3 sequences, of which approximately 86% were seen once. The ten largest clones represent roughly two fifths of the sample. Sequenced sample: sorted CD4+, CD8+, or CD8+CD57+ T cells (not recorded which) from PBMCs. These receptor sequences come from a human donor with aplastic anemia.

In its sample, this clonotype was seen a few times. V is TRBV25-1 and J is TRBJ1-2, with unresolved D. The CDR3 totals 18 residues. Germline V CDR1 and CDR2: MGHDK, SYGVNS. Between the trimmed V and J ends, which lost 7 bases and 0 bases, there was a span of 24 bases. CDR3 nucleotides: TGTGCCAGCAATATCACTATGGGGATCCGAGGAGCTAACTATGGCTACACCTTC. Translating gives CASNITMGIRGANYGYTF.

This rearrangement joins TRBV7-8 to TRBJ2-1; 7 nucleotides line up with TRBD2. The CDR3 consists of 16 residues. The V segment lost 4 bases and the J segment 13 bases; nucleotides outside the gene matches: 19. Germline-derived CDR1 and CDR2 are SGHVS and FQNEAQ. The CDR3 spells CASSSGWGGGTEAQFF. CDR3 DNA sequence: TGTGCCAGCAGCTCGGGATGGGGGGGGGGGACTGAAGCTCAGTTCTTC.

This clonotype showed up just once. The rearrangement joins TRBV7-8 to TRBJ2-7, with D uncertain. Trimming took 3 bases from V and 3 from J, leaving 24 bases between them. This CDR3 has 18 amino acids. Germline CDR1 is SGHVS and CDR2 is FQNEAQ. CDR3 sequence reads: CASSFAPDGTTHYYEQYV. CDR3 bases: TGTGCCAGCAGCTTTGCTCCAGACGGCACTACCCATTACTACGAGCAGTACGTC.

This chain links TRBV11-2 with TRBJ2-7, with D possibly being TRBD1 (6 bases). V lost 1 base and J lost 1, with 20 bases in between. Germline CDR1 SGHAT, CDR2 FQNNGV. The CDR3 length is 18 residues. In DNA, the CDR3 is TGTGCCAGCAGCTTAGCGGGTAGCTGGACAGCCCTTTCCTACGAGCAGTACGTC. Translating gives CASSLAGSWTALSYEQYV.

The rearrangement links TRBV11-3 to TRBJ1-5; D gene unclear. The CDR3 runs 13 residues. CDR1 is SGHNT, CDR2 YENEEA, per germline. V was pared by 6 bases and J by 6 bases, with 12 bases between. CDR3 DNA sequence: TGTGCCAGCAGGGTACAGCGGACTCAGCCCCAGCATTTT. Translated, it gives CASRVQRTQPQHF.

The chain uses TRBV5-5 and TRBJ2-2, with D hard to call. The CDR3 has 15 amino acids. The V gene lost 2 bases and the J gene lost 8 bases, with 16 bases spanning the gap. CDR1 is SGHKS and CDR2 is YYEKEE in the germline V gene (reference sequence). The CDR3 DNA sequence: TGTGCCAGCAGCTTAGACGTAGATCCGCGAGGGGAGCTGTTTTTT. Encoded protein: CASSLDVDPRGELFF.

This clonotype occurred once. This chain connects TRBV9 to TRBJ2-7; tentatively, D is TRBD2 (5 bases). The germline V gene encodes CDR1 SGDLS and CDR2 YYNGEE. V was shortened by 6 bases and J by 12 bases, with 25 bases between the two germline ends. The CDR3 extends over 14 amino acids. CDR3 region: CASNFIENEQDLYF. The CDR3 DNA is TGTGCCAGCAACTTCATAGAGAATGAGCAGGACTTGTACTTC.

V and J are TRBV9 and TRBJ1-6; 7 bases match TRBD1. Germline V gives CDR1 SGDLS, CDR2 YYNGEE. The CDR3 has 14 residues. V lost 6 bases to trimming and J lost 13 bases; unmatched junction nucleotides: 13. This CDR3 reads CASTNRQGGPPLHF. Written as DNA, the CDR3 is TGTGCCAGCACCAACCGACAGGGAGGGCCGCCCCTCCACTTT.

Concerning this clonotype itself: Relative to the germline gene, one junction end is altered; a read error may explain this. V usage is TRBV2 and J usage is TRBJ2-3, with D tentatively TRBD2 (6 bases). The CDR3 is made up of 12 amino acids. Looked up from germline, CDR1 is SNHLY and CDR2 is FYNNEI. This CDR3 is CASRVRGDKQYF. CDR3 nucleotide sequence: TGTGCCAGCAGAGTGCGGGGAGATAAGCAGTATTTC.

V usage is TRBV7-3 and J usage is TRBJ2-3; D possibly uses TRBD1 or TRBD2 (5 bases each). Germline CDR1 is SGHTA and CDR2 is FQGTGA. The V gene lost 6 bases and the J gene lost 14 bases, with 24 bases spanning the gap. CDR3 length: 14 amino acids. The CDR3 here is CASSSARGNYPLYF. In DNA form, the CDR3 reads TGTGCCAGCAGTTCAGCGAGGGGTAATTATCCGCTGTATTTT.

About this clonotype: An end of the junction differs from the germline gene, which may be a read error. This rearrangement joins TRBV7-2 to TRBJ1-5; a possible D gene is TRBD1 (5 bases). Germline V gives CDR1 SGHTA, CDR2 FQGNSA. The CDR3 runs to 15 residues. DNA for the CDR3: TGTGCCTGCAGCGTAGGGGTCTCGAGAAGTTGGGGCAAGCATTTT. Protein: CACSVGVSRSWGKHF.

This clonotype was detected many times. The chain carries TRBV6-2 or TRBV6-3 and TRBJ1-1; D ambiguous. This CDR3 has 13 amino acids. Germline V gives CDR1 MNHEY, CDR2 SVGEGT. V shed 4 bases and J shed 3 bases, with 9 bases lying between them. CDR3 amino acids: CASSSTVYTEAFF. CDR3 DNA sequence: TGTGCCAGCAGTTCCACGGTCTACACTGAAGCTTTCTTT.

The J gene is TRBJ2-7, the V gene TRBV19, with 8 bases lining up with TRBD2. The CDR3 has 16 residues. Trimming removed 9 bases from V and 4 bases from J; junction bases left unmatched: 17. Germline V lookup: CDR1 LNHDA, CDR2 SQIVND (reference sequence). CDR3 DNA sequence: TGTGCCAGCACCGAAACGGGGAGCGGGGGAAGGTACGAGCAGTACGTC. This codes for CASTETGSGGRYEQYV.

Worth noting for this clonotype: It is likely a read error, because the conserved phenylalanine at the end of the CDR3 is missing. Because the CDR3's place on the DNA is in doubt, the DNA is left out and the CDR3 is given as listed by TCRdb. The chain is built from TRBV7-3 and TRBJ2-3; the table's D call TRBD1 went unverified against the DNA. Germline V gives CDR1 SGHTA, CDR2 FQGTGA. The CDR3 comprises 13 residues, both ends counted. The CDR3 is CASSFGNPGYHNE.